The present TCR beta chain was sequenced within a study of T cell repertoires in urothelial bladder cancer (dated by TCRdb to between 2017 and 2020). At the level of the whole study: Of the roughly twelve resected lesions, three were clinical stage cT0, three were cTa, three were cT1 and three were cT2 or greater. Around eleven patients who had bladder lesions and were undergoing transurethral resection were prospectively identified. About a dozen resected bladder lesions, consisting of urothelial carcinoma (UC+) and benign (UC-) specimens, were examined. In the study, clonality of the TCR repertoire in bladder tumors was compared against clonality in benign bladder inflammation. Here is what the overall study found, with its caveats: Fewer T cells were found in urothelial carcinoma specimens than in benign specimens, with medians of roughly 5,600 and 26,000, respectively. A single T-cell clone reached up to about 15% of infiltrating lymphocytes in carcinoma specimens, compared with about 2% in benign specimens. The median percentage of tumor infiltrating lymphocytes was approximately 2% in carcinoma specimens and about 12% in benign specimens.

Bladder lesion specimens were obtained at transurethral resection and were stored at -80C. DNA was isolated from bladder specimens obtained during transurethral resection. CDR1 KGHSH and CDR2 LQKENI are derived from the germline V gene. At the junction V is shortened by 5 bases and J by 5 bases, with 10 bases in between. From the cysteine through the phenylalanine, the CDR3 covers 13 amino acids. The entry retains the CDR3 DNA only, 39 bases that are in frame from base 1. The immunoSEQ assay was used to sequence the CDR3 region of the TCR beta chain. The paper's data handling went like this. T-cell fraction, clonal dominance and maximum TCR clone frequency were calculated for each specimen. Sourced from immuneACCESS, this table was stored by TCRdb with only in-frame sequences that have V and J called. A share of the clones is absent; for the studies checked, an unresolved V gene accounts for under half, and the remainder has no known explanation. The DNA was the basis for D and trimming; V, J and clone size are from that table. The sample table contains fewer than 15,000 clones; only one count was recorded for 66% of them. Of the sample, 8% to 9% falls within the top ten clones.

Worth noting for this clone: This clone's antigen is unknown. No much larger clonotype is one base removed from it; base qualities were not supplied.

The chain is made from TRBV18 and TRBJ1-5; TRBD1 might be the D gene, on 5 matching bases. The clonotype was recovered from a human donor with urothelial carcinoma. Sequenced input: tumor-infiltrating cells from bladder cancer. The CDR3 loop reads CASSSGTYQPQHF. The DNA is TGTGCCAGCTCATCCGGGACTTATCAGCCCCAGCATTTT.